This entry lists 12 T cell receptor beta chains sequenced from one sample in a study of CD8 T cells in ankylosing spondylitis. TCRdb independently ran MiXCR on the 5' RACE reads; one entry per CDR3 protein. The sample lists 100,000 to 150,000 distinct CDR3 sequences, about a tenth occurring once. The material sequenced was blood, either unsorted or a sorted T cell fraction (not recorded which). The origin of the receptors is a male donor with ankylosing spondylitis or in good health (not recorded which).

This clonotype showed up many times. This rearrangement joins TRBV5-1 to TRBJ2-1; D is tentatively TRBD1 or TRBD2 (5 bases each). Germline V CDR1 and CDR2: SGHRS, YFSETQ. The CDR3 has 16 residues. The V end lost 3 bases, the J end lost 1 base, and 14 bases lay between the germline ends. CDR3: CASSSLQRTSYNEQFF. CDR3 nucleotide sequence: TGCGCCAGCAGCTCCCTTCAGCGGACATCCTACAATGAGCAGTTCTTC.

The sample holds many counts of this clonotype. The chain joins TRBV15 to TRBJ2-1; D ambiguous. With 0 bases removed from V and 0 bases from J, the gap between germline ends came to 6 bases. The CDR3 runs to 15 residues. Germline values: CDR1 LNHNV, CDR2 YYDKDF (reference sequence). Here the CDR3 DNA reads TGTGCCACCAGCAGAGAGCTGGGCTCCTACAATGAGCAGTTCTTC. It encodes CATSRELGSYNEQFF.

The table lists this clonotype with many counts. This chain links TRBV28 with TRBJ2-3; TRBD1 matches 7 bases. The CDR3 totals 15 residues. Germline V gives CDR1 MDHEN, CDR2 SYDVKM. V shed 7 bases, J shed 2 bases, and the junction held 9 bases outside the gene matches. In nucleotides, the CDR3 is TGTGCCAGCAAGATTCCGGGACAGATCACAGATACGCAGTATTTT. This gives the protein CASKIPGQITDTQYF.

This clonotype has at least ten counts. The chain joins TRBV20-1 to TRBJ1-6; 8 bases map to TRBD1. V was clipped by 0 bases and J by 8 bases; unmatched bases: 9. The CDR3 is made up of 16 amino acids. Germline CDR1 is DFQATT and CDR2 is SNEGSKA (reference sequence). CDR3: CSARDLRTGSDSPLHF. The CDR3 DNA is TGCAGTGCTAGAGACTTGAGGACAGGGAGTGATTCACCCCTCCACTTT.

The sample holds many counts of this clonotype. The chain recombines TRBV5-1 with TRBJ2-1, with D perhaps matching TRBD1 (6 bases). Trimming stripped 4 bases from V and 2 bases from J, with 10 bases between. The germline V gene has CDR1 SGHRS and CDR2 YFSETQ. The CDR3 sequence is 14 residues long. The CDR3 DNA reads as TGCGCCAGCAGCGGACAGAGCGCCTACAATGAGCAGTTCTTC. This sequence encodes CASSGQSAYNEQFF.

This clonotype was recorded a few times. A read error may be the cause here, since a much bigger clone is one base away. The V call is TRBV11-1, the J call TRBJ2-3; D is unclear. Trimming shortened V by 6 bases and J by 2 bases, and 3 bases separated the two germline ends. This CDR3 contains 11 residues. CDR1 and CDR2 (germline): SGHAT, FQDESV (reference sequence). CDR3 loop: CASRATDTQYF. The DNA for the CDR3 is TGTGCCAGCAGGGCCACAGATACGCAGTATTTT.

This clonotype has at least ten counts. The CDR3 sequence: CASSVDSDSGNTIYF. The CDR3 nucleotides are TGTGCCAGCAGTGTCGACAGTGACTCTGGAAACACCATATATTTT. The rearrangement joins TRBV2 to TRBJ1-3; D may be TRBD1 (5 bases). Germline V lookup: CDR1 SNHLY, CDR2 FYNNEI. Trimming pared 4 bases from V and 0 bases from J, leaving 10 bases between. The CDR3 extends over 15 amino acids.

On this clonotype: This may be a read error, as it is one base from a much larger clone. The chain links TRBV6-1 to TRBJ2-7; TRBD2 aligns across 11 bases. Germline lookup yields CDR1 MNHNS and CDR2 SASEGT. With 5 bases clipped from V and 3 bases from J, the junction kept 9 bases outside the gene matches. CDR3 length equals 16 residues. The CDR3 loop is CASSQISGLAVYEQYF. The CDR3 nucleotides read TGTGCCAGCAGTCAAATTTCGGGACTAGCGGTCTACGAGCAGTACTTC.

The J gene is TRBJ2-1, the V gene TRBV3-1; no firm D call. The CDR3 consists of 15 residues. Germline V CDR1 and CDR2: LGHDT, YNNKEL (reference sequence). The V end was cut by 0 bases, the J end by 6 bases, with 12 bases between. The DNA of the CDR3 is TGTGCCAGCAGCCAAGAGAGAGACTTCCGCAATGAGCAGTTCTTC. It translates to CASSQERDFRNEQFF.

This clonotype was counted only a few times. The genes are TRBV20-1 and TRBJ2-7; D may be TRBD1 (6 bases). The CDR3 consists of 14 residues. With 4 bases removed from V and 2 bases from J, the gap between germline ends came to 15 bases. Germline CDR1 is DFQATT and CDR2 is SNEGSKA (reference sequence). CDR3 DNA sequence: TGCAGTGCTACCCGGACAGCTTTAACCTACGAGCAGTACTTC. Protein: CSATRTALTYEQYF.

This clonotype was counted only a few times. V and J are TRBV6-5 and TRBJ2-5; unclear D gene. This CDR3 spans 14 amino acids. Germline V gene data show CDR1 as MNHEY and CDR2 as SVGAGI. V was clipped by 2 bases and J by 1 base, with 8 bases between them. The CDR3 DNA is TGTGCCAGCAGTTACGGCCAGTCCCAAGAGACCCAGTACTTC. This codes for CASSYGQSQETQYF.

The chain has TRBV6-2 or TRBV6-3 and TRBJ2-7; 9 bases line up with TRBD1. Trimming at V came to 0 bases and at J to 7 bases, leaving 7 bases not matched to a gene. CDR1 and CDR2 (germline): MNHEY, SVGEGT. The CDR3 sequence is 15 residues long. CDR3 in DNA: TGTGCCAGCAGTTACTCATGGACAGGGGCTACGGAGCAGTACTTC. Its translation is CASSYSWTGATEQYF.